This T cell receptor beta chain was sequenced in a study of blood T cell repertoires in COVID-19. Patients of the Seattle cohort, enrolled during active infection, were followed longitudinally. There are a few counts of this clone. Per the original methods: Estimation of nucleated cell counts relied on the amplification of reference gene primers. This table comes from immunoSEQ multiplex PCR, and its TCRdb copy is limited to in-frame clones, with some not included. The V and J calls and the clone size are those of that table, but D and trimming were determined from the DNA. This sample yields roughly 100,000 clones, of which 81% are seen a single time; more than 4% belongs to the top ten. The CDR3 extends over 14 amino acids. The junction had 4 bases not matched to a gene; V was cut back by 0 bases and J by 6 bases. The germline gives CDR1 SGHRS, CDR2 YFSETQ.

The source is an elderly man with COVID-19, enrolled during active disease. The specimen sequenced was peripheral blood. The chain couples TRBV5-1 to TRBJ1-2, with TRBD1 identical over 8 bases. The CDR3 nucleotides are TGCGCCAGCAGCTTGGTAGGGACAGGTGATGGCTACACCTTC. Translating gives CASSLVGTGDGYTF.